One sample yielded the 8 T cell receptor beta chains listed below, sequenced in a study of regulatory T cells in long-lasting Graves disease. Time point in this sample: newly diagnosed GD, antithyroid drugs for less than 3 months. PBMC RNA was the source of the TCR library. Researchers made TCR beta libraries by using iRepertoire HTBI primers and running Arm-PCR on CDR3 regions. In TCRdb, the multiplex PCR reads were re-called with MiXCR into one record per CDR3 protein. The sample shows approximately 540,000 distinct CDR3 sequences, about 12% of them seen only once. The data were also submitted as part of a second study, on T cells in Graves' hyperthyroidism and ophthalmopathy.

The source material was peripheral blood mononuclear cells (PBMCs), sampled at new diagnosis, from a patient treated with antithyroid drugs. The receptors originated from a woman in her twenties or thirties with Graves disease.

This clonotype was detected only a few times. The genes are TRBV30 and TRBJ1-2; D uncertain. Germline CDR1 and CDR2: GTSNPN and SVGIG (reference sequence). Trimming stripped 4 bases from V and 3 bases from J, with 15 bases between. This CDR3 has 14 amino acids. CDR3 in DNA: TGTGCCTGGACCCACAAAGGGCCGGACTATGGCTACACCTTC. Translated, it gives CAWTHKGPDYGYTF.

This clonotype came up many times. The chain joins TRBV6-2 or TRBV6-3 to TRBJ2-2; TRBD1 matches at 7 bases. Germline V gene lookup returns CDR1 MNHEY and CDR2 SVGEGT. The V segment lost 4 bases and the J segment 4 bases; nucleotides outside the gene matches: 12. The length of the CDR3 is 17 residues. The CDR3 here is CASSFGSGQLITGELFF. In DNA form, the CDR3 reads TGTGCCAGCAGTTTTGGTTCGGGACAGCTTATCACCGGGGAGCTGTTTTTT.

This clonotype was picked up many times. V gene TRBV20-1 combines with J gene TRBJ1-5; no clear D. Germline CDR1 DFQATT, CDR2 SNEGSKA (reference sequence). Trimming removed 0 bases at V and 2 bases at J, with 11 bases between. CDR3 length: 15 amino acids. This CDR3 is CSARDFISGNQPQHF. In DNA form, the CDR3 reads TGCAGTGCTAGAGATTTCATCTCGGGCAATCAGCCCCAGCATTTT.

This clonotype was observed a few times. The V call is TRBV7-3, the J call TRBJ2-3, with D hard to call. The DNA end is more similar to TRBJ2-7, so the J call may be wrong. This CDR3 region has 17 residues. Germline V gene lookup returns CDR1 SGHTA and CDR2 FQGTGA. The CDR3 protein is CASSLNPPGSLGEEQYF. CDR3 sequence (DNA): TGTGCCAGCAGCTTAAACCCCCCCGGTTCCCTCGGCGAGGAGCAGTACTTC.

This clonotype was picked up many times. V and J are TRBV11-2 and TRBJ2-2; 9 positions match TRBD2. CDR3 length: 16 amino acids. V shed 3 bases, J shed 6 bases, and the junction held 8 bases outside the gene matches. Germline CDR1 reads SGHAT; CDR2 reads FQNNGV. The CDR3 nucleotides are TGTGCCAGCAGCTTTTGGGCGGGAGGGACGGCCGGGGAGCTGTTTTTT. Translated, it gives CASSFWAGGTAGELFF.

The rearrangement uses TRBV11-1 and TRBJ2-1, with 10 bases identical to TRBD1. Germline V CDR1 and CDR2: SGHAT, FQDESV (reference sequence). The CDR3 has 19 amino acids. V trimming: 6 bases; J trimming: 0 bases; junction bases outside the gene matches: 14. DNA for the CDR3: TGTGCCAGCAGACGCGACAGGGGGCTTACCTCTAGCTCCTACAATGAGCAGTTCTTC. As protein: CASRRDRGLTSSSYNEQFF.

This clonotype has just a few counts. V gene TRBV19 combines with J gene TRBJ1-4; 7 nucleotides align to TRBD1. The V gene's germline CDR1 is LNHDA and CDR2 SQIVND (reference sequence). The length of the CDR3 is 13 residues. V lost 5 bases to trimming and J lost 10 bases; unmatched junction nucleotides: 7. CDR3: CASSAGGEVKLFF. The CDR3 DNA reads as TGTGCCAGTAGTGCAGGGGGAGAGGTAAAACTGTTTTTT.

This chain links TRBV4-3 with TRBJ1-2; TRBD1 matches 7 bases. V gave up 0 bases and J gave up 3 bases; unmatched junction bases: 7. The CDR3 is 16 amino acids. CDR1 is LGHNA, CDR2 YSLEER, per germline. The CDR3 loop is CASSQEYRGPYYGYTF. The CDR3 DNA sequence: TGCGCCAGCAGCCAAGAATACAGGGGTCCCTACTATGGCTACACCTTC.